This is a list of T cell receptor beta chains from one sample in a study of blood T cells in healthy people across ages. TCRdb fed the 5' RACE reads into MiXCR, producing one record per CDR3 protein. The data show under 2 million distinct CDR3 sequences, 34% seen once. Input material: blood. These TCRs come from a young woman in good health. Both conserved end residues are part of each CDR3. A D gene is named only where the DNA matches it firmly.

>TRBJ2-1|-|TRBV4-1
CASSQDRYLSSYNEQFF
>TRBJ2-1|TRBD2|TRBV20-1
CSADSGGRSYNEQFF
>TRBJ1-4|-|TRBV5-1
CASSAQYRVPTNEKLFF
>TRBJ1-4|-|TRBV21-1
CASSKECRNEKLFF
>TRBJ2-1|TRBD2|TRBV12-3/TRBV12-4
CASTFSGGYNEQFF
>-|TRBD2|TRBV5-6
CASSSSGKTYEQYF
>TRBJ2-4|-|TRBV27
CASSFGIGGENQYF
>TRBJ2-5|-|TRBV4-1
CASSQGTSKETQYF
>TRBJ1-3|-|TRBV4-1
CASSHTSPDWLSGNTIYF
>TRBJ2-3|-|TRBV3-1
CASRSGGPTDTQYF
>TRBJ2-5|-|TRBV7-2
CARSTYSSRAETQYF
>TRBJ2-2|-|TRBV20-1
CSAKREGHTGELFF
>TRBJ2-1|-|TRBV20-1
CSGVAEPWSSYNEQFF
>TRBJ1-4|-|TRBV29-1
CSVVETATNEKLFF
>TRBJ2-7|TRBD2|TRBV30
CAWSAGERELNEQYF
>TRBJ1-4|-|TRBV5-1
CASSPRPIATNEKLFF
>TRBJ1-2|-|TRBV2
CATGPTGNYGYTF
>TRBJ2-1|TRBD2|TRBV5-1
CASSLVASGMGINEQFF
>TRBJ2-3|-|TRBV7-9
CASSSPGLNTDTQYF
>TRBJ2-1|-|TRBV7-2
CASSPSTRVDWFF
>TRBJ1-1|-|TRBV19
CASSIRGGANTEAFF
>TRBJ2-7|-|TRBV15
CATSREGPVGSYEQYF
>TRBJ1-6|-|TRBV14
CASSWGDSPLHF
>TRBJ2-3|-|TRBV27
CASSLLASRDTQYF
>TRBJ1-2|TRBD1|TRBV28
CASSYPGQGAQVGYTF
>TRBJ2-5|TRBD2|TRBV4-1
CASSQDLGRGATQYF
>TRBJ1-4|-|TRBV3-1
CASSSGSNGEKLFF
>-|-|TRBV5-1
CASSGDFGETQYF
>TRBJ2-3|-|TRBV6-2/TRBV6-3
CASSLPGELDTQYF
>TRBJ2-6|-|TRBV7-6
CASSLESPGANVLTF
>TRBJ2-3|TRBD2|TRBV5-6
CASSLDGRADTQYF
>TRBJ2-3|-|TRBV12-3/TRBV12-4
CASSGTSGADAQYF
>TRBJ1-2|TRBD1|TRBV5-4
CASSPQAGQGAYGYTF
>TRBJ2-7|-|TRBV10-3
CAISDSKTETYEQYF
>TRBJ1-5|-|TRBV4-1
CASSHNNQPQHF
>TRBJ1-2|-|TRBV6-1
CASSDVKTVTNYGYTF
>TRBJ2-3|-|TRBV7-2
CASSLAYGGQVTDTQYF
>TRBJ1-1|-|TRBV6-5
CASGRGTEAFF
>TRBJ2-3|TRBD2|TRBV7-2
CAGSLEPGLAGDTQYF
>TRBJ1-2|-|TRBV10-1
CASREVGNYGYTF
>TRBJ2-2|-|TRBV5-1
CASSLGDNTGELFF
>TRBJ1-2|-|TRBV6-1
CASSADRKRDGYTF
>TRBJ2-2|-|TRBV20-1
CSARDQNAGELFF
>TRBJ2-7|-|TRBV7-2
CAISDSRNEQYF
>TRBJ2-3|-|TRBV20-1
CSATRGLQGPHKDTQYF
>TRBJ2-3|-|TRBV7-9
CASSRVGDFTDTQYF
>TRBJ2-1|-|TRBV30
CAWSRRGVEQFF
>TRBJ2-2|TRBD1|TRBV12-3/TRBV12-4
CASSLPRGTGNTGELFF